One sample yielded the 8 T cell receptor beta chains listed below, sequenced in a study of T cell repertoires in cytomegalovirus infection. What these receptors recognize is not known. TCRdb independently ran MiXCR on the reads; one entry per CDR3 protein. The profile shows 700,000 to 950,000 distinct CDR3 sequences, 30% to 35% of them singletons. The sample here was cultured CD8+ T cells from PBMCs, taken from culture after CMV antigen stimulation. These receptors all stem from a human donor in good health (CMV status not recorded). Some clones in this sample may be carry-over from other donors' samples.

J is TRBJ2-7 and V is TRBV5-4; TRBD2 is a possible D gene (6 bases). The germline V gene encodes CDR1 SGHNT and CDR2 YYREEE (reference sequence). The CDR3 runs 17 residues. Trimming took off 4 bases at V and 5 bases at J, with 25 bases between the two ends. CDR3 residues: CASSQDGRARTNHEQYV. For the CDR3, the DNA is TGTGCCAGCAGCCAGGACGGGAGAGCGCGGACAAACCACGAGCAGTACGTC.

This clonotype was found many times. The V call is TRBV4-1, the J call TRBJ2-2; no reliable D call. CDR3 size: 16 residues. Trimming left V 0 bases short and J 5 bases short, with 13 bases between. Germline CDR1 is MGHRA and CDR2 is YSYEKL. This chain's CDR3 is CASSQDDISSTGELFF. The DNA of the CDR3 is TGCGCCAGCAGCCAAGATGACATCAGTTCTACCGGGGAGCTGTTTTTT.

This clonotype was counted many times. The chain carries TRBV28 and TRBJ2-1, with 9 bases lining up with TRBD1. Germline CDR1 MDHEN, CDR2 SYDVKM. The CDR3 spans 17 residues. The J segment lost 6 bases and the V segment lost 5 bases, leaving 14 bases of the junction unmatched. The CDR3 DNA reads as TGTGCCAGCAGTCCCCTCCCGGGACAGGGAAAAGGCAATGAGCAGTTCTTC. It translates to CASSPLPGQGKGNEQFF.

This clonotype has just a few counts. This chain connects TRBV6-1 to TRBJ2-7; a possible D gene is TRBD1 (6 bases). Trimming stripped 6 bases from V and 1 base from J, with 7 bases between. CDR1 and CDR2 (germline): MNHNS, SASEGT. The CDR3 contains 12 residues. CDR3 protein: CASRDRSYEQYF. The CDR3, as DNA: TGTGCCAGCAGGGACAGATCCTACGAGCAGTACTTC.

This clonotype has only a few counts. The chain is built from TRBV7-9 and TRBJ2-7; 9 bases match TRBD1. Germline V CDR1 and CDR2: SEHNR, FQNEAQ (reference sequence). The J segment lost 5 bases and the V segment lost 1 base, leaving 6 bases of the junction unmatched. The CDR3 sequence is 15 residues long. Here the CDR3 reads CASSLGGQGRDEQYF. The CDR3 DNA reads TGTGCCAGCAGCTTAGGCGGACAGGGGAGAGACGAGCAGTACTTC.

The chain carries TRBV9 and TRBJ1-2; D remains ambiguous. Germline V gene lookup returns CDR1 SGDLS and CDR2 YYNGEE. CDR3 length: 10 residues. Trimming pared 3 bases from V and 10 bases from J, leaving 7 bases between. As DNA, the CDR3 is TGTGCCAGCAGCGGAAAGAACTACACCTTC. As protein: CASSGKNYTF.

The rearrangement links TRBV27 to TRBJ1-2, with D possibly TRBD1 on 6 matching bases. V lost 7 bases and J lost 8, with 14 bases in between. CDR1 and CDR2 from the germline V gene are MNHEY and SMNVEV (reference sequence). CDR3 size: 12 residues. CDR3 sequence reads: CASIEPGAGYTF. CDR3 DNA: TGTGCCAGCATTGAGCCAGGGGCCGGCTACACCTTC.

The chain recombines TRBV12-5 with TRBJ2-1; D remains unclear. The CDR3 has 12 amino acids. V was pared by 2 bases and J by 7 bases, with 6 bases between. CDR1 is LGHNT, CDR2 FRNRAP, per germline. CDR3 sequence (DNA): TGTGCTAGTGGTTTGTGGCTAAATGAGCAGTTCTTC. It yields the protein CASGLWLNEQFF.